The source of this T cell receptor beta chain is a study of yellow fever vaccine responses in identical twins. In germline, CDR1 is MDHEN, CDR2 SYDVKM. The V and J ends lost 5 bases and 5 bases respectively, with 18 bases between them. The CDR3 has 15 amino acids. TCRdb fed the RT-PCR reads into MiXCR, producing one record per CDR3 protein. In the table there are 9,500 or so distinct CDR3 sequences, approximately 87% of which are singletons. Sequences were derived from T cells from blood (PBMCs), unsorted or a sorted subset (not recorded which), sampled before or after yellow fever vaccination (not recorded which). The rearrangement joins TRBV28 to TRBJ1-2, with D perhaps matching TRBD1 (5 bases). The source of this sequence is a woman between 18 and 30 years old who received the yellow fever vaccine. The chain's CDR3 is CASSNRDLRKYGYTF. CDR3 in DNA: TGTGCCAGCAGTAACCGGGACCTCCGAAAGTATGGCTACACCTTC.